This TCR beta chain was obtained from a study of T-cell memory formation after mild COVID-19. J gave up 1 base and V 0 bases, and 5 bases lay outside the gene matches. Per germline, CDR1 KGHSH and CDR2 LQKENI. The CDR3 consists of 17 residues. Study outcomes and limitations: Chiefly within CM and EM were the contracting CD4+ clones; CD8+ ones were within EMRA. Certain responding clones were present in pre-infection memory, suggesting participation of cross-reactive memory. CD4/CD8 balance characterized clones contracting day 15 to 85, and CD4+ skew characterized later expanders.

As concerns this clonotype: Antigen: not known.

TCRdb passed the 5' RACE reads through MiXCR, listing each CDR3 protein once. The sample carries about 620,000 distinct CDR3 sequences, about a sixth recorded once. This clonotype was obtained from an adult woman who had mild COVID-19 (a few samples of this study predate the infection). Cell type and time point are not known. Source material: PBMCs or a T cell subset sorted from them (not recorded which). The chain combines TRBV18 with TRBJ2-5, with 10 bases that match TRBD2. CDR3 sequence reads: CASSPPVQREGQETQYF. CDR3 sequence (DNA): TGTGCCAGCTCACCACCGGTCCAGCGGGAGGGCCAAGAGACCCAGTACTTC.